The 20 T cell receptor beta chains in this list originate from one sample, sequenced in a study of lymphopenia after photon versus proton radiotherapy (dated by TCRdb to between 2018 and 2021). The library was generated by the immunoSEQ multiplex PCR assay. Here the immuneACCESS table is served through TCRdb, limited to in-frame sequences with V and J called. Missing clones are a known gap in these copies; in checked studies unresolved V genes cover under half, and the rest lacks a known reason. This sample has 40,000 to 55,000 clones in its table, and 80% to 95% of those were observed once. In total, the top ten clones hold approximately 19% of the sample. The specimen was peripheral blood, collected from a patient treated with photon-based radiotherapy. The source of these receptors is a woman aged 40 to 50 with cholangiocarcinoma.

CDR3 loop: CASSITADEQYF. CDR3 DNA sequence: TGTGCCAGTAGTATCACGGCCGACGAGCAGTACTTC. The V call is TRBV19, the J call TRBJ2-7; D unclear. CDR1 is LNHDA and CDR2 is SQIVND in the germline V gene (reference sequence). There are 12 residues in the CDR3. With 3 bases removed from V and 5 bases from J, the gap between germline ends came to 8 bases.

This rearrangement joins TRBV27 to TRBJ1-1; D may be TRBD1 (6 bases). The CDR3 has 15 amino acids. Per the germline V gene, CDR1 is MNHEY and CDR2 is SMNVEV (reference sequence). V lost 5 bases and J 4 bases, leaving 17 bases between the germline ends. This chain's CDR3 is CASSDILRGSTEAFF. CDR3 nucleotide sequence: TGTGCCAGCAGTGATATACTGAGGGGGAGCACTGAAGCTTTCTTT.

The J gene is TRBJ1-3, the V gene TRBV9; D perhaps matches TRBD1 (5 bases). This CDR3 is built from 15 residues. The V end lost 2 bases, the J end lost 2 bases, and 11 bases lay between the germline ends. Germline assignment: CDR1 SGDLS and CDR2 YYNGEE. The chain's CDR3 is CASSVLGVTGNTIYF. CDR3 DNA: TGTGCCAGCAGCGTTCTAGGGGTAACTGGAAACACCATATATTTT.

The chain has TRBV5-6 and TRBJ2-3; 11 nucleotides agree with TRBD2. Trimming cost V 4 bases and J 6 bases; bases outside gene matches: 7. CDR1 and CDR2 from the germline V gene are SGHDT and YYEEEE. This CDR3 has 15 residues. The CDR3, as DNA: TGTGCCAGCAGCCTAGGACTAGCGGGCGATGATACGCAGTATTTT. As protein: CASSLGLAGDDTQYF.

The rearrangement joins TRBV19 to TRBJ1-1; 10 bases align to TRBD1. The CDR3 extends over 15 amino acids. Trimming at V came to 8 bases and at J to 4 bases, leaving 10 bases not matched to a gene. The germline V gene has CDR1 LNHDA and CDR2 SQIVND (reference sequence). The CDR3 DNA is TGTGCCAGTTCCCTTGGGACAGGGGTTTCCACTGAAGCTTTCTTT. This sequence encodes CASSLGTGVSTEAFF.

V usage is TRBV30 and J usage is TRBJ1-5; possible D gene TRBD1, 5 bases. Germline V gives CDR1 GTSNPN, CDR2 SVGIG (reference sequence). Trimming took 1 base from V and 0 from J, leaving 10 bases between them. CDR3 length: 15 amino acids. This chain's CDR3 is CAWSGERGSNQPQHF. The CDR3 DNA reads TGTGCCTGGAGTGGTGAGAGGGGTAGCAATCAGCCCCAGCATTTT.

The chain joins TRBV11-2 to TRBJ2-7, with 9 bases matching TRBD2. CDR3 length: 15 amino acids. Germline CDR1 and CDR2: SGHAT and FQNNGV. After removal of 5 bases from V and 5 bases from J, the junction contained 10 bases not matched to a gene. In DNA, the CDR3 is TGTGCCAGCAGCCAAGCCGGGACTAGCATCCACGAGCAGTACTTC. The encoded protein is CASSQAGTSIHEQYF.

The chain carries TRBV5-8 and TRBJ2-3; D is ambiguous. CDR1 and CDR2 (germline): SGHTS, YDEGEE. Trimming pared 4 bases from V and 4 bases from J, leaving 13 bases between. The CDR3 contains 14 residues. CDR3 loop: CASSLSVGSDTQYF. DNA for the CDR3: TGTGCCAGCAGCCTTAGTGTTGGATCAGATACGCAGTATTTT.

This chain connects TRBV5-6 to TRBJ2-7, with TRBD1 identical over 8 bases. Germline V lookup: CDR1 SGHDT, CDR2 YYEEEE. Trimming cost V 4 bases and J 3 bases; bases outside gene matches: 9. The CDR3 runs to 15 residues. As DNA, the CDR3 is TGTGCCAGCAGCCCTATGGACAGGGACCTCTACGAGCAGTACTTC. This codes for CASSPMDRDLYEQYF.

The CDR3 sequence: CASSQDAGGANEQFF. The CDR3 coding sequence is TGCGCCAGCAGCCAAGATGCCGGGGGAGCCAATGAGCAGTTCTTC. The rearrangement links TRBV4-1 to TRBJ2-1; a weak D match, TRBD2 (6 bases). This CDR3 is 15 amino acids long. The V gene's germline CDR1 is MGHRA and CDR2 YSYEKL. V lost 0 bases, J lost 6 bases, and 12 bases lay in between.

The genes are TRBV6-5 and TRBJ1-1, with D uncertain. This CDR3 is built from 13 residues. The germline V gene has CDR1 MNHEY and CDR2 SVGAGI. Trimming took 6 bases from V and 0 from J, leaving 8 bases between them. In DNA form, the CDR3 reads TGTGCCAGCAGCCGCGTCCTGAACACTGAAGCTTTCTTT. This encodes CASSRVLNTEAFF.

The chain uses TRBV13 and TRBJ1-4; D gene unclear. Germline assignment: CDR1 PRHDT and CDR2 FYEKMQ (reference sequence). The CDR3 totals 14 residues. Trimming left V 3 bases short and J 6 bases short, with 11 bases between. This CDR3 is CASSFNLADEKLFF. As DNA, the CDR3 is TGTGCCAGCAGCTTTAACTTAGCCGATGAAAAACTGTTTTTT.

In its sample, this clone was seen once. The CDR3 DNA reads as TGTGCCAGCAGTTATACTGCAACTAATGAAAAACTGTTTTTT. Its protein product is CASSYTATNEKLFF. This sequence joins TRBV6-6 and TRBJ1-4, with D hard to call. V lost 3 bases to trimming and J lost 0 bases, with 5 bases between them. Germline values: CDR1 MNHNY, CDR2 SVGAGI (reference sequence). The CDR3 contains 14 residues.

The rearrangement links TRBV15 to TRBJ1-4; D gene uncertain. V was cut by 0 bases and J by 4 bases, with 6 bases left in between. Germline CDR1 reads LNHNV; CDR2 reads YYDKDF (reference sequence). The CDR3 has 14 residues. The CDR3 spells CATSRDMGNEKLFF. CDR3 bases: TGTGCCACCAGCAGAGATATGGGTAATGAAAAACTGTTTTTT.

The CDR3 region is CAWSPTGIWRYGYTF. DNA of the CDR3: TGTGCCTGGAGTCCTACAGGAATCTGGAGATATGGCTACACCTTC. The chain combines TRBV30 with TRBJ1-2; possibly TRBD1 for D (5 bases). The germline CDR1 and CDR2 sequences are GTSNPN and SVGIG (reference sequence). The CDR3 totals 15 residues. V shed 2 bases and J shed 5 bases, with 18 bases lying between them.

CDR3 DNA: TGTGCCAGCAGCCCCGACAGGGGAAATTCTGGGGCCAACGTCCTGACTTTC. Protein sequence: CASSPDRGNSGANVLTF. The chain combines TRBV7-9 with TRBJ2-6; 8 bases line up with TRBD1. There are 17 residues in the CDR3. Germline CDR1 is SEHNR and CDR2 is FQNEAQ (reference sequence). The J segment lost 1 base and the V segment lost 5 bases, leaving 7 bases of the junction unmatched.

This clone was recorded only once. The chain recombines TRBV7-9 with TRBJ2-7, with D unresolved. Germline CDR1 SEHNR, CDR2 FQNEAQ (reference sequence). The CDR3 loop spans 14 amino acids. Trimming shortened V by 5 bases and J by 2 bases, and 13 bases separated the two germline ends. The CDR3 coding sequence is TGTGCCAGCAGCCCCCATATGCCCGCCTACGAGCAGTACTTC. This sequence encodes CASSPHMPAYEQYF.

The chain carries TRBV25-1 and TRBJ1-6, with D hard to call. CDR1 is MGHDK and CDR2 is SYGVNS in the germline V gene. Deletions cut 1 base from V and 10 bases from J, with 11 bases between. This CDR3 has 14 residues. The CDR3, as DNA: TGTGCCAGCAGTGAATCGGGCCCAGCCTCACCCCTCCACTTT. It codes for CASSESGPASPLHF. Looking up the rest from reference TRBV25-1 and TRBJ1-6 gives the full variable domain: EADIYQTPRYLVIGTGKKITLECSQTMGHDKMYWYQQDPGMELHLIHYSYGVNSTEKGDLSSESTVSRIRTEHFPLTLESARPSHTSQYLCASSESGPASPLHFGNGTRLTVT.

The chain joins TRBV11-1 to TRBJ2-7; D is unresolved. Germline-derived CDR1 and CDR2 are SGHAT and FQDESV (reference sequence). The CDR3 loop spans 15 amino acids. The V and J ends lost 5 bases and 1 base respectively, with 15 bases between them. This chain's CDR3 is CASSLPGSYSYEQYF. CDR3 nucleotide sequence: TGTGCCAGCAGCCTTCCCGGCAGCTATTCCTACGAGCAGTACTTC.

The chain is built from TRBV6-1 and TRBJ2-7; D remains ambiguous. CDR1 is MNHNS and CDR2 is SASEGT in the germline V gene. This CDR3 comprises 11 residues. The V gene lost 7 bases and the J gene lost 3 bases, with 7 bases spanning the gap. The CDR3 sequence is CASKENYEQYF. DNA of the CDR3: TGTGCCAGCAAGGAGAACTACGAGCAGTACTTC.